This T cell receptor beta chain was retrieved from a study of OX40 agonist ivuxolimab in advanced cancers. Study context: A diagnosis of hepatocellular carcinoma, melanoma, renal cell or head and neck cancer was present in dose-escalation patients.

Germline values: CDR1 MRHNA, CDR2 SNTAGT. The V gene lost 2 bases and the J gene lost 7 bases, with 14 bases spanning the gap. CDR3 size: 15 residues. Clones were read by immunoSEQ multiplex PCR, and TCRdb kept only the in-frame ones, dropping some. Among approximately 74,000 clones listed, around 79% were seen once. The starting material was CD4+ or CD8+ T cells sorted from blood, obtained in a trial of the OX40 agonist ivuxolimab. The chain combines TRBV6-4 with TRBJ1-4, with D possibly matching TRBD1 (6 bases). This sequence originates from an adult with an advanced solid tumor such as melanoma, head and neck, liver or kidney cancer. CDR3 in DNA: TGTGCCAGCAGTGACGGGTGGGGGCGCAGTGAAAAACTGTTTTTT. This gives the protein CASSDGWGRSEKLFF.